The 23 T cell receptor beta chains below come from one sample, sequenced in a study of blood T cell repertoires in COVID-19 (TCRdb year 2020). Library preparation used the immunoSEQ multiplex PCR assay. Here the immuneACCESS table is served through TCRdb, limited to in-frame sequences with V and J called. Missing clones are a known gap in these copies; in checked studies unresolved V genes cover under half, and the rest lacks a known reason. This sample lists 130,000 to 150,000 clones; approximately 81% were detected once. The top ten clonotypes cover 7% to 10% of the sample. The sample consisted of peripheral blood. These receptors came from a human donor in a cohort sampled during active COVID-19.

The V gene is TRBV27, the J gene TRBJ2-7, with 8 bases identical to TRBD1. The CDR3 runs to 15 residues. Trimming removed 4 bases from V and 5 bases from J; junction bases left unmatched: 10. Germline V gene lookup returns CDR1 MNHEY and CDR2 SMNVEV (reference sequence). DNA of the CDR3: TGTGCCAGCAGTTCCTCCAGGGGGCGCGGCGACGAGCAGTACTTC. As protein: CASSSSRGRGDEQYF.

The chain recombines TRBV9 with TRBJ1-5, with D unclear. V lost 0 bases and J 5 bases, leaving 6 bases between the germline ends. The CDR3 sequence is 13 residues long. Germline V gives CDR1 SGDLS, CDR2 YYNGEE. The DNA of the CDR3 is TGTGCCAGCAGCGTAGGAGGGTATCAGCCCCAGCATTTT. Translation gives CASSVGGYQPQHF.

The table lists this clone with a few counts. The chain joins TRBV11-1 to TRBJ2-5; D might be TRBD2 (5 bases). This CDR3 spans 16 amino acids. From germline, CDR1 is SGHAT and CDR2 FQDESV (reference sequence). V was trimmed by 4 bases and J by 0 bases, leaving 15 bases between them. The CDR3 sequence: CASSSRTAAHQETQYF. CDR3 in DNA: TGTGCCAGCAGCTCTAGGACTGCTGCACACCAAGAGACCCAGTACTTC.

J is TRBJ2-7 and V is TRBV3-1 (or the pseudogene TRBV3-2); TRBD2 matches 8 bases. V shed 0 bases and J 4 bases; nucleotides not matched to a gene: 5. The length of the CDR3 is 15 residues. From germline, CDR1 is LGHDT and CDR2 YNNKEL (reference sequence). This CDR3 is CASSQESGGPYEQYF. The DNA of the CDR3 is TGTGCCAGCAGCCAAGAATCGGGAGGGCCTTACGAGCAGTACTTC.

The chain carries TRBV30 and TRBJ1-1; D gene ambiguous. CDR1 GTSNPN and CDR2 SVGIG come from the germline V gene (reference sequence). V gave up 3 bases and J gave up 1 base, with 21 bases separating them. There are 17 residues in the CDR3. The CDR3 sequence: CAWRVWRSESANTEAFF. In DNA form, the CDR3 reads TGTGCCTGGAGGGTGTGGAGGAGTGAGTCTGCGAACACTGAAGCTTTCTTT.

This clone was observed once. V usage is TRBV29-1 and J usage is TRBJ2-7; D not certain. CDR1 and CDR2 from the germline V gene are SQVTM and ANQGSEA. V lost 7 bases to trimming and J lost 3 bases, with 19 bases between them. The CDR3 contains 14 residues. The CDR3: CSASGDSRHYEQYF. The CDR3 nucleotides are TGCAGCGCCTCCGGCGACTCCCGGCACTACGAGCAGTACTTC.

A few counts support this clone. This sequence joins TRBV13 and TRBJ1-3; TRBD1 matches at 10 bases. The germline V gene has CDR1 PRHDT and CDR2 FYEKMQ (reference sequence). After removal of 4 bases from V and 6 bases from J, the junction contained 3 bases not matched to a gene. The CDR3 runs to 14 residues. The CDR3 is CASSWTGGANTIYF. The DNA for the CDR3 is TGTGCCAGCAGCTGGACAGGGGGAGCAAACACCATATATTTT.

The CDR3 DNA reads TGCAGCGTTGAAGTTGGCCAGGGAGGCTTTCTTGAACCCTACGAGCAGTACTTC. Translation: CSVEVGQGGFLEPYEQYF. The chain combines TRBV29-1 with TRBJ2-7, with D possibly TRBD2 on 6 matching bases. CDR3 length: 18 amino acids. Trimming took 1 base from V and 2 from J, leaving 24 bases between them. The V gene's germline CDR1 is SQVTM and CDR2 ANQGSEA.

This CDR3 reads CASSSADRGLGGYTF. The CDR3 DNA follows: TGTGCCAGCAGCTCAGCGGACAGGGGGCTCGGCGGCTACACCTTC. The chain combines TRBV5-4 with TRBJ1-2; 11 bases match TRBD1. CDR1 and CDR2 (germline): SGHNT, YYREEE (reference sequence). Trimming at V came to 3 bases and at J to 8 bases, leaving 9 bases not matched to a gene. The CDR3 is made up of 15 amino acids.

This sequence joins TRBV6-2 or TRBV6-3 and TRBJ2-1, with 7 bases matching TRBD2. Unmatched junction bases numbered 7, after V lost 3 bases and J lost 2 bases. There are 16 residues in the CDR3. CDR1 is MNHEY, CDR2 SVGEGT, per germline. The CDR3 protein is CASSYALAGAYNEQFF. The CDR3 DNA reads as TGTGCCAGCAGTTATGCCCTCGCGGGAGCCTACAATGAGCAGTTCTTC.

The gene calls are TRBV28 and TRBJ1-2; 8 bases are shared with TRBD1. This CDR3 comprises 17 residues. V shed 5 bases, J shed 4 bases, and the junction held 15 bases outside the gene matches. The germline gives CDR1 MDHEN, CDR2 SYDVKM. In DNA form, the CDR3 reads TGTGCCAGCAGTCTGGGGGGGACAGGACCCCTTTCCTATGGCTACACCTTC. Protein sequence: CASSLGGTGPLSYGYTF.

This clone appeared once. This chain connects TRBV6-5 to TRBJ1-5; D may be TRBD1 (6 bases). Germline-derived CDR1 and CDR2 are MNHEY and SVGAGI. This CDR3 comprises 15 residues. V lost 6 bases and J lost 7, with 19 bases in between. Here the CDR3 reads CASRRGTQGQQPQHF. In DNA, the CDR3 is TGTGCCAGCAGGCGGGGGACACAGGGTCAGCAGCCCCAGCATTTT.

The chain uses TRBV19 and TRBJ1-2; D ambiguous. Trimming took off 1 base at V and 7 bases at J, with 19 bases between the two ends. The CDR3 length is 16 residues. Per germline, CDR1 LNHDA and CDR2 SQIVND (reference sequence). CDR3 bases: TGTGCCAGTAGTATAGTATTCGCAGGTATTATGCCTGGCTACACCTTC. It translates to CASSIVFAGIMPGYTF. Together with reference TRBV19 and TRBJ1-2, the CDR3 gives the full variable domain: DGGITQSPKYLFRKEGQNVTLSCEQNLNHDAMYWYRQDPGQGLRLIYYSQIVNDFQKGDIAEGYSVSREKKESFPLTVTSAQKNPTAFYLCASSIVFAGIMPGYTFGSGTRLTVV.

In this sample, this clone turned up many times. The chain uses TRBV27 and TRBJ1-1, with D possibly being TRBD1 (6 bases). Germline V gene lookup returns CDR1 MNHEY and CDR2 SMNVEV (reference sequence). V lost 5 bases to trimming and J lost 6 bases, with 10 bases between them. The CDR3 has 12 residues. The CDR3 DNA is TGTGCCAGCAGTAGAGGGGGTGCTGAAGCTTTCTTT. It is translated as CASSRGGAEAFF.

CDR3 sequence reads: CASSLGQGGEQYF. CDR3 sequence (DNA): TGTGCCAGCAGCCTCGGACAGGGGGGCGAGCAGTACTTC. The chain uses TRBV7-9 and TRBJ2-7; 10 bases match TRBD1. After removal of 5 bases from V and 6 bases from J, the junction contained 4 bases not matched to a gene. The germline V gene encodes CDR1 SEHNR and CDR2 FQNEAQ (reference sequence). The CDR3 has 13 residues.

The rearrangement links TRBV6-5 to TRBJ2-7; TRBD1 matches at 9 bases. CDR3 length: 15 residues. V was clipped by 5 bases and J by 2 bases; unmatched bases: 7. CDR1 and CDR2 from the germline V gene are MNHEY and SVGAGI. The CDR3 DNA reads as TGTGCCAGCAGTACCCAGGGACAGGGAACCTACGAGCAGTACTTC. It codes for CASSTQGQGTYEQYF.

V and J are TRBV5-4 and TRBJ1-4; TRBD1 agrees at 9 bases. V lost 0 bases and J lost 6; bases outside the gene matches: 6. Germline V gene sequence: CDR1 SGHNT, CDR2 YYREEE (reference sequence). The CDR3 is 16 residues long. The CDR3 nucleotides read TGTGCCAGCAGCTTGGCCTCGGGGACAGGGCATGAAAAACTGTTTTTT. As protein: CASSLASGTGHEKLFF.

The chain uses TRBV19 and TRBJ1-6; perhaps TRBD1 as D (6 bases). In germline, CDR1 is LNHDA, CDR2 SQIVND (reference sequence). This CDR3 region has 15 residues. Trimming removed 3 bases at V and 8 bases at J, with 14 bases between. The CDR3 is CASSITGGRDSPLHF. In nucleotides, the CDR3 is TGTGCCAGTAGTATCACGGGGGGCCGGGATTCACCCCTCCACTTT.

This chain connects TRBV6-2 or TRBV6-3 to TRBJ2-7; maybe TRBD1 (6 bases). Trimming pared 2 bases from V and 2 bases from J, leaving 16 bases between. The CDR3 runs 16 residues. Germline V gene sequence: CDR1 MNHEY, CDR2 SVGEGT. This CDR3 reads CASSYPTGKSTYEQYF. The DNA for the CDR3 is TGTGCCAGCAGTTACCCTACAGGGAAAAGCACCTACGAGCAGTACTTC.

The chain uses TRBV7-2 and TRBJ2-7; TRBD2 matches at 10 bases. The CDR3 loop spans 16 amino acids. After removal of 5 bases from V and 3 bases from J, the junction contained 10 bases not matched to a gene. Germline V gene data show CDR1 as SGHTA and CDR2 as FQGNSA. The CDR3 DNA sequence: TGTGCCAGCAGCCCCCCTCTTGGACTAGCGGTCTACGAGCAGTACTTC. Protein sequence: CASSPPLGLAVYEQYF.

The chain links TRBV10-3 to TRBJ2-5; TRBD1 aligns across 7 bases. CDR3 length equals 14 residues. Germline CDR1 is ENHRY and CDR2 is SYGVKD. Trimming at V came to 3 bases and at J to 2 bases, leaving 3 bases not matched to a gene. The CDR3 reads CAISEGGEQETQYF. DNA of the CDR3: TGTGCCATCAGTGAAGGGGGCGAGCAAGAGACCCAGTACTTC.

The chain recombines TRBV7-9 with TRBJ2-5; TRBD2 matches 9 bases. Losses at the gene ends were 6 bases for V and 1 base for J; bases not matched to a gene: 3. The CDR3 totals 14 residues. CDR1 and CDR2 from the germline V gene are SEHNR and FQNEAQ (reference sequence). CDR3 protein: CASRPSGAQETQYF. The CDR3 coding sequence is TGTGCCAGCAGACCTAGCGGGGCCCAAGAGACCCAGTACTTC.

The genes are TRBV19 and TRBJ2-7, with D possibly being TRBD1 (6 bases). This CDR3 comprises 15 residues. V was pared by 6 bases and J by 2 bases, with 17 bases between. Germline V gene data show CDR1 as LNHDA and CDR2 as SQIVND (reference sequence). CDR3 bases: TGTGCCAGTAGAGTTCAAGGACAGTGGACCTACGAGCAGTACTTC. Protein sequence: CASRVQGQWTYEQYF.